This T cell receptor (beta chain) came from a study of T-cell memory formation after mild COVID-19. Study context: Across donors, TCR clusters were largely donor specific. Findings and caveats of the study: A subset of responding clones appeared in pre-infection memory, suggesting cross-reactive memory joined. Confirmation was lacking for SARS-CoV-2 specificity of second-wave clones that peaked on day 37.

There are many counts of this clonotype. Its target is not known. 5'RACE primed at constant segments yielded TCR alpha and TCR beta cDNA libraries bearing sample barcodes and UMIs. TCRdb re-analysed the 5' RACE reads in MiXCR, keeping a single row per CDR3 protein. The sample holds almost 35,000 distinct CDR3 sequences; 7.5% to 8% are singletons and the top ten take 29%. CDR3 length: 15 amino acids. The V end lost 2 bases, the J end lost 5 bases, and 16 bases lay between the germline ends. Germline V lookup: CDR1 SGHRS, CDR2 YFSETQ. The sequence was collected from a man aged 18-30 years who had mild COVID-19 (a few samples of this study predate the infection). Cell type and time point are not known. Sequenced material: PBMCs or a T cell subset sorted from them (not recorded which). The rearrangement uses TRBV5-1 and TRBJ2-5; a possible D gene is TRBD1 (6 bases). The CDR3 DNA reads TGCGCCAGCAGCTTTGGTACAGGGTTGGGGGAGACCCAGTACTTC. Translated: CASSFGTGLGETQYF.